This T cell receptor (beta chain) was sequenced in a study of blood T cells in healthy people across ages. Germline V gene data show CDR1 as MNHEY and CDR2 as SMNVEV (reference sequence). This CDR3 has 17 residues. V lost 6 bases and J lost 5; bases outside the gene matches: 14. PCR was performed a second time for about 7 to 12 cycles using a sample-barcoded 5' primer and a J-beta primer mix. One entry per CDR3 protein results from TCRdb running MiXCR on the 5' RACE reads. Of about 1.8 million distinct CDR3 sequences in the sample, 49% were seen once. This clonotype was counted between two and nine times.

The sample was blood. The V and J genes are TRBV27 and TRBJ2-1, with 9 bases lining up with TRBD1. This sequence was found in a woman in her thirties or forties in good health. The CDR3 here is CASSPSVGDRVDNEQFF. The CDR3 DNA reads as TGTGCCAGCAGCCCGAGCGTCGGGGACAGGGTCGACAATGAGCAGTTCTTC.